This T cell receptor (beta chain) was retrieved from a study of cytomegalovirus exposure and HLA in healthy donors. A remark on this clone: The antigen remains unidentified.

The CDR3 is made up of 12 amino acids. Germline assignment: CDR1 MNHEY and CDR2 SVGAGI. Deletions cut 6 bases from V and 2 bases from J, with 6 bases between. Study-level findings and limits: Later on, an analysis tied under 20,000 TCR beta sequences to HLA alleles at 0.05 false discovery rate.

The PCR made use of 60 Vbeta and 13 Jbeta primers. Assay: immunoSEQ multiplex PCR; the TCRdb copy retains only in-frame clones and omits some. This repertoire includes about 120,000 clones. Source material: PBMCs. This chain connects TRBV6-5 to TRBJ2-3; D call uncertain. The clonotype was recovered from a man aged 35-49 years in good health and CMV-seropositive. CDR3 bases: TGTGCCAGCAGACAGACCACAGATACGCAGTATTTT. Translating gives CASRQTTDTQYF.